Below are 10 T cell receptor beta chains sequenced from a single sample in a study of post-analysis software for immune sequencing data. Their antigens are not known. Presence of unique molecular identifiers characterized the TCR beta cDNA libraries. Via MiXCR, TCRdb re-called the PCR reads, giving one row per CDR3 protein. The profile shows roughly 800,000 distinct CDR3 sequences, more than 45% of them singletons. Study outcomes and limitations: Patients carried a few TRBV segments more frequently than controls did, and TRBV5-6, TRBV5-1 and TRBV20-1 were among them.

Sequenced: blood. All receptors come from a girl aged 5-17 years with multiple sclerosis.

The chain couples TRBV12-3 or TRBV12-4 to TRBJ2-7; D is perhaps TRBD1 or TRBD2 (6 bases each). V was cut by 3 bases and J by 2 bases, with 11 bases left in between. There are 14 residues in the CDR3. CDR3 loop: CASSFGGLTYEQYF. CDR3 DNA sequence: TGTGCCAGCAGTTTTGGGGGGCTTACCTACGAGCAGTACTTC.

CDR3 in DNA: TGTGCCAGCAGCTTGGACGGGATCGGCGGTGGGACCCAGTACTTC. As protein: CASSLDGIGGGTQYF. The chain couples TRBV7-2 to TRBJ2-5, with D possibly matching TRBD2 (5 bases). The V gene lost 3 bases and the J gene lost 7 bases, with 18 bases spanning the gap. The CDR3 sequence is 15 residues long. The germline gives CDR1 SGHTA, CDR2 FQGNSA.

The chain employs TRBV9 and TRBJ2-5, with 9 bases identical to TRBD1. V trimming: 4 bases; J trimming: 3 bases; junction bases outside the gene matches: 7. Germline CDR1 SGDLS, CDR2 YYNGEE. CDR3 length: 15 residues. The CDR3 is CASSYRQGVEETQYF. The CDR3 bases are TGTGCCAGCAGCTATAGACAGGGGGTGGAAGAGACCCAGTACTTC. Full variable domain (outside the CDR3, taken from reference TRBV9 and TRBJ2-5): DSGVTQTPKHLITATGQRVTLRCSPRSGDLSVYWYQQSLDQGLQFLIQYYNGEERAKGNILERFSAQQFPDLHSELNLSSLELGDSALYFCASSYRQGVEETQYFGPGTRLLVL.

The V and J genes are TRBV9 and TRBJ2-3; 7 bases are a match to TRBD2. Germline V lookup: CDR1 SGDLS, CDR2 YYNGEE. The CDR3 spans 16 residues. Trimming took 3 bases from V and 2 from J; bases not matched to a gene: 9. CDR3 amino acids: CASSALGGRATDTQYF. The CDR3 DNA sequence: TGTGCCAGCAGCGCCCTGGGCGGGAGAGCCACAGATACGCAGTATTTT. Based on the CDR3 plus reference TRBV9 and TRBJ2-3, the full variable domain is DSGVTQTPKHLITATGQRVTLRCSPRSGDLSVYWYQQSLDQGLQFLIQYYNGEERAKGNILERFSAQQFPDLHSELNLSSLELGDSALYFCASSALGGRATDTQYFGPGTRLTVL.

Only a few counts were recorded for this clonotype. The chain is built from TRBV7-9 and TRBJ2-7; maybe TRBD1 (6 bases). The germline V gene has CDR1 SEHNR and CDR2 FQNEAQ (reference sequence). The CDR3 has 15 amino acids. V was clipped by 5 bases and J by 3 bases, with 17 bases between them. CDR3 nucleotides: TGTGCCAGCAGCCCCTCAAGACAGGCTTTCTACGAGCAGTACTTC. It specifies CASSPSRQAFYEQYF.

Ten or more counts support this clonotype. The chain carries TRBV4-2 and TRBJ1-5; tentative D call: TRBD1 (5 bases). Trimming removed 0 bases at V and 6 bases at J, with 18 bases between. CDR3 size: 17 residues. CDR1 is LGHNA, CDR2 YNFKEQ, per germline. CDR3 in amino acids: CASSQDLGGAHLQPQHF. CDR3 coding DNA: TGTGCCAGCAGCCAAGATCTAGGAGGGGCTCATCTTCAGCCCCAGCATTTT.

In this sample, this clonotype turned up once. The chain is built from TRBV3-1 and TRBJ2-5; 7 nucleotides agree with TRBD2. Looked up from germline, CDR1 is LGHDT and CDR2 is YNNKEL (reference sequence). V was pared by 1 base and J by 1 base, with 3 bases of the junction left unmatched. CDR3 length: 15 amino acids. The CDR3 DNA reads TGTGCCAGCAGCCAAGGGCGGGAGCTCCAAGAGACCCAGTACTTC. Its protein product is CASSQGRELQETQYF.

V usage is TRBV11-3 and J usage is TRBJ2-1; TRBD2 aligns across 8 bases. Trimming took 5 bases from V and 7 from J; bases not matched to a gene: 7. The CDR3 is 14 residues long. The germline CDR1 and CDR2 sequences are SGHNT and YENEEA. CDR3 sequence reads: CASSRWTSQNEQFF. CDR3 bases: TGTGCCAGCAGCCGATGGACTAGCCAGAATGAGCAGTTCTTC. The full variable domain, with the rest looked up from reference TRBV11-3 and TRBJ2-1, is EAGVVQSPRYKIIEKKQPVAFWCNPISGHNTLYWYLQNLGQGPELLIRYENEEAVDDSQLPKDRFSAERLKGVDSTLKIQPAELGDSAVYLCASSRWTSQNEQFFGPGTRLTVL.

J is TRBJ2-1 and V is TRBV20-1; D gene unclear. The germline gives CDR1 DFQATT, CDR2 SNEGSKA (reference sequence). CDR3 length: 14 amino acids. V lost 5 bases and J 0 bases, leaving 11 bases between the germline ends. Here the CDR3 reads CSAQSEASYNEQFF. CDR3 nucleotide sequence: TGCAGTGCTCAGTCTGAAGCCTCCTACAATGAGCAGTTCTTC.

This clonotype has more than one count but fewer than ten. V gene TRBV21-1 combines with J gene TRBJ2-7. TRBV21-1 is designated a pseudogene. The CDR3 is 9 residues long. Here the CDR3 DNA reads TGTGCCAGCCACGCCGAGCAGTACTTC. Translating it yields CASHAEQYF.